Shown below are 26 T cell receptor beta chains from a single sample sequenced in a study of response to subunit inactivated influenza vaccine. TCRdb passed the RT-PCR reads through MiXCR, listing each CDR3 protein once. This table has about 570,000 distinct CDR3 sequences, about 10% appearing once. The sample was also linked to a second study, of T cells expressing NK-cell markers. That work adds: Generation of TCR beta cDNA was performed by 5'RACE template switching incorporating UMIs.

Sequencing used PBMCs from blood, obtained on the day of vaccination. Source of these receptors: a man aged 50 or older who received an inactivated influenza vaccine.

There are a few counts of this clonotype. V usage is TRBV10-2 and J usage is TRBJ2-3; 7 bases map to TRBD2. CDR1 is WSHSY, CDR2 SAAADI, per germline. CDR3 size: 14 residues. Losses at the gene ends were 2 bases for V and 1 base for J; bases not matched to a gene: 0. CDR3 in DNA: TGCGCCAGCAGTGAGCGGGGGGGCACAGATACGCAGTATTTT. Its translation is CASSERGGTDTQYF.

The V and J genes are TRBV2 and TRBJ2-1; 7 nucleotides align to TRBD1. The junction had 4 bases not matched to a gene; V was cut back by 8 bases and J by 0 bases. The CDR3 runs to 14 residues. The germline V gene has CDR1 SNHLY and CDR2 FYNNEI. CDR3 amino acids: CASEDRSSYNEQFF. The CDR3 DNA reads TGTGCCAGCGAGGACAGGAGCTCCTACAATGAGCAGTTCTTC.

The J gene is TRBJ2-7, the V gene TRBV9; 8 nucleotides align to TRBD2. The CDR3 is made up of 12 amino acids. Per the germline V gene, CDR1 is SGDLS and CDR2 is YYNGEE. The J segment lost 12 bases and the V segment lost 3 bases, leaving 8 bases of the junction unmatched. CDR3 coding DNA: TGTGCCAGCAGCGGGGGGAGCGGGAGAGTGTACTTC. Its translation is CASSGGSGRVYF. Variable domain in full (rest from reference TRBV9 and TRBJ2-7): DSGVTQTPKHLITATGQRVTLRCSPRSGDLSVYWYQQSLDQGLQFLIQYYNGEERAKGNILERFSAQQFPDLHSELNLSSLELGDSALYFCASSGGSGRVYFGPGTRLTVT.

This clonotype was seen more than once but under ten times. The chain recombines TRBV25-1 with TRBJ1-6, with D perhaps matching TRBD1 (6 bases). The V end was cut by 6 bases, the J end by 10 bases, with 19 bases between. Germline V gene data show CDR1 as MGHDK and CDR2 as SYGVNS. The CDR3 has 15 amino acids. DNA for the CDR3: TGTGCCAGCAGAACCACAGGGTCCTTCGGGTCACCCCTCCACTTT. It encodes CASRTTGSFGSPLHF. The full variable domain, completed using reference TRBV25-1 and TRBJ1-6, is EADIYQTPRYLVIGTGKKITLECSQTMGHDKMYWYQQDPGMELHLIHYSYGVNSTEKGDLSSESTVSRIRTEHFPLTLESARPSHTSQYLCASRTTGSFGSPLHFGNGTRLTVT.

This clonotype occurred a few times. The J gene is TRBJ2-1, the V gene TRBV2; TRBD2 matches 9 bases. The junction had 7 bases not matched to a gene; V was cut back by 3 bases and J by 7 bases. Germline CDR1 and CDR2: SNHLY and FYNNEI. The CDR3 runs 15 residues. CDR3 DNA: TGTGCCAGCAGTGACTCGCGGGGGGGCAGGAATGAGCAGTTCTTC. Encoded protein: CASSDSRGGRNEQFF.

This clonotype was counted a few times. The V and J genes are TRBV4-3 and TRBJ2-1, with 9 bases aligning to TRBD2. Germline values: CDR1 LGHNA, CDR2 YSLEER. The CDR3 runs 15 residues. The V and J ends lost 0 bases and 9 bases, in that order; junction bases with no gene match: 6. CDR3 amino acids: CASSQDWLAGSEQFF. Written as DNA, the CDR3 is TGCGCCAGCAGCCAAGATTGGCTAGCGGGGAGTGAGCAGTTCTTC.

This clonotype was counted a few times. The rearrangement links TRBV3-1 to TRBJ2-5, with D maybe TRBD2 (5 bases). The CDR3 loop spans 15 amino acids. From germline, CDR1 is LGHDT and CDR2 YNNKEL (reference sequence). Trimming removed 0 bases from V and 1 base from J, with 9 bases in between. CDR3 nucleotides: TGTGCCAGCAGCCAAGAAACGGGATTCCAAGAGACCCAGTACTTC. It yields the protein CASSQETGFQETQYF.

This clonotype was seen a handful of times. V gene TRBV18 combines with J gene TRBJ1-6, with D unclear. Germline V lookup: CDR1 KGHSH, CDR2 LQKENI. The CDR3 sequence is 15 residues long. V was pared by 6 bases and J by 4 bases, with 13 bases between. CDR3 residues: CASSPQASYNSPLHF. CDR3 DNA sequence: TGTGCCAGCTCCCCCCAGGCATCTTATAATTCACCCCTCCACTTT.

A few counts support this clonotype. The chain recombines TRBV9 with TRBJ1-1; D not resolved. This CDR3 contains 13 residues. Germline-derived CDR1 and CDR2 are SGDLS and YYNGEE. V dropped 0 bases and J dropped 8 bases, with 11 bases sitting between them. The CDR3 sequence is CASSVGPVTEAFF. The CDR3 DNA is TGTGCCAGCAGCGTAGGGCCCGTGACCGAAGCTTTCTTT. Filled out from reference TRBV9 and TRBJ1-1, the complete variable domain reads DSGVTQTPKHLITATGQRVTLRCSPRSGDLSVYWYQQSLDQGLQFLIQYYNGEERAKGNILERFSAQQFPDLHSELNLSSLELGDSALYFCASSVGPVTEAFFGQGTRLTVV.

This clonotype was counted a single time. The CDR3 nucleotides read TGTGCCAGCAGCCGCCGAGGGGTCACCGGGGAGCTGTTTTTT. Amino acids: CASSRRGVTGELFF. The chain has TRBV3-1 and TRBJ2-2; either TRBD1 or TRBD2 may fit D (5 bases each). Germline assignment: CDR1 LGHDT and CDR2 YNNKEL (reference sequence). Trimming pared 4 bases from V and 4 bases from J, leaving 10 bases between. This CDR3 contains 14 residues.

The J gene is TRBJ2-7, the V gene TRBV2, with a weak D call TRBD1 (5 bases). Between the trimmed V and J ends, which lost 11 bases and 2 bases, there was a span of 16 bases. CDR1 and CDR2 from the germline V gene are SNHLY and FYNNEI. The CDR3 sequence is 13 residues long. The CDR3 sequence is CAGRGRSTYEQYF. In DNA form, the CDR3 reads TGTGCCGGAAGGGGCAGGTCCACCTACGAGCAGTACTTC.

The chain recombines TRBV7-9 with TRBJ2-3; 11 nucleotides line up with TRBD2. Per germline, CDR1 SEHNR and CDR2 FQNEAQ (reference sequence). This CDR3 spans 17 amino acids. Trimming took 6 bases from V and 0 from J; bases not matched to a gene: 8. The CDR3 coding sequence is TGTGCCAGCAGTCGAACCGGGACTAGCGGAAGCACAGATACGCAGTATTTT. Amino acids: CASSRTGTSGSTDTQYF.

This clonotype was seen many times. The rearrangement links TRBV10-3 to TRBJ2-3; 7 bases align to TRBD1. CDR1 and CDR2 from the germline V gene are ENHRY and SYGVKD. V gave up 4 bases and J gave up 4 bases; unmatched junction bases: 8. This CDR3 has 15 residues. The CDR3: CAISGGQRSADTQYF. CDR3 nucleotide sequence: TGTGCCATCAGTGGGGGACAGCGGTCGGCAGATACGCAGTATTTT.

This clonotype showed up just a few times. The chain uses TRBV19 and TRBJ2-5; TRBD1 is a possible D gene (5 bases). V lost 4 bases to trimming and J lost 3 bases, with 12 bases between them. Germline-derived CDR1 and CDR2 are LNHDA and SQIVND (reference sequence). The CDR3 extends over 14 amino acids. CDR3 bases: TGTGCCAGTAGTAAGCAGGGAAGTAAAGAGACCCAGTACTTC. Encoded protein: CASSKQGSKETQYF.

This clonotype was counted ten times or more. The chain carries TRBV7-9 and TRBJ2-2; D gene unclear. CDR1 and CDR2 from the germline V gene are SEHNR and FQNEAQ (reference sequence). This CDR3 has 17 residues. V shed 2 bases and J shed 5 bases, with 18 bases lying between them. The CDR3 nucleotides read TGTGCCAGCAGCTTAATTGGAATCTTAACTACAACCGGGGAGCTGTTTTTT. Translation: CASSLIGILTTTGELFF.

This clonotype was counted between two and nine times. V and J are TRBV4-2 and TRBJ2-2, with D tentatively TRBD2 (5 bases). The germline V gene encodes CDR1 LGHNA and CDR2 YNFKEQ. V was cut by 3 bases and J by 5 bases, with 7 bases left in between. This CDR3 contains 13 residues. CDR3 sequence: CASSQIATGELFF. The CDR3 nucleotides are TGTGCCAGCAGCCAGATAGCGACCGGGGAGCTGTTTTTT.

The chain is built from TRBV25-1 and TRBJ2-7, with D unclear. V was shortened by 4 bases and J by 1 base, with 14 bases between the two germline ends. Per the germline V gene, CDR1 is MGHDK and CDR2 is SYGVNS. The CDR3 has 15 residues. The CDR3 is CASSALESDSYEQYF. CDR3 DNA: TGTGCCAGCAGTGCCCTAGAGAGCGATTCCTACGAGCAGTACTTC.

The gene calls are TRBV4-2 and TRBJ2-7; 13 bases match TRBD2. Germline values: CDR1 LGHNA, CDR2 YNFKEQ. Unmatched junction bases numbered 5, after V lost 0 bases and J lost 6 bases. This CDR3 has 16 residues. CDR3 residues: CASSQDLLAGGLEQYF. The CDR3 DNA reads as TGTGCCAGCAGCCAAGACTTACTAGCGGGAGGGCTCGAGCAGTACTTC.

This clonotype was detected only a few times. V and J are TRBV4-2 and TRBJ2-7; 8 nucleotides agree with TRBD1. The length of the CDR3 is 15 residues. Germline loops: CDR1 LGHNA, CDR2 YNFKEQ. V shed 2 bases and J 6 bases; nucleotides not matched to a gene: 9. The CDR3 DNA sequence: TGTGCCAGCAGCCAACAAACGACTACAGGGGGCGAGCAGTACTTC. It specifies CASSQQTTTGGEQYF.

The rearrangement links TRBV12-3 or TRBV12-4 to TRBJ2-1; 9 bases match TRBD2. The CDR3 has 12 amino acids. Trimming took 5 bases from V and 10 from J; bases not matched to a gene: 3. The CDR3 coding sequence is TGTGCCAGCAGTCTGGGACTAGCAGAGCAGTTCTTC. It encodes CASSLGLAEQFF.

This clonotype has a handful of counts. V is TRBV6-1 and J is TRBJ1-1; TRBD1 is a possible D gene (6 bases). This CDR3 is built from 16 residues. Trimming left V 7 bases short and J 1 base short, with 19 bases between. From germline, CDR1 is MNHNS and CDR2 SASEGT. CDR3 DNA: TGTGCCAGCACCGGCAGGGGCGATGGGACGAACACTGAAGCTTTCTTT. It translates to CASTGRGDGTNTEAFF.

The chain employs TRBV3-1 and TRBJ2-3; D possibly corresponds to TRBD2 (7 bases). The CDR3 has 18 residues. Germline-derived CDR1 and CDR2 are LGHDT and YNNKEL (reference sequence). Trimming shortened V by 0 bases and J by 0 bases, and 16 bases separated the two germline ends. In nucleotides, the CDR3 is TGTGCCAGCAGCCAAGATATCGGGGGGCCTAGAAGCACAGATACGCAGTATTTT. Its translation is CASSQDIGGPRSTDTQYF.

The V gene is TRBV20-1, the J gene TRBJ2-5; 9 nucleotides line up with TRBD1. CDR3 length: 14 amino acids. Trimming removed 3 bases from V and 2 bases from J; junction bases left unmatched: 4. The germline CDR1 and CDR2 sequences are DFQATT and SNEGSKA (reference sequence). The CDR3 region is CSASGTGRQETQYF. CDR3 nucleotide sequence: TGCAGTGCTAGCGGGACAGGGAGACAAGAGACCCAGTACTTC.

The table lists this clonotype with a few counts. V is TRBV12-3 or TRBV12-4 and J is TRBJ2-7, with 8 positions matching TRBD2. This CDR3 has 15 residues. V shed 5 bases and J 5 bases; nucleotides not matched to a gene: 11. The CDR3 loop is CASSLRLAQSHEQYF. CDR3 bases: TGTGCCAGCAGTCTAAGACTAGCGCAATCCCACGAGCAGTACTTC.

Only a few counts were recorded for this clonotype. This chain connects TRBV12-3 or TRBV12-4 to TRBJ1-2; D gene unclear. The CDR3 length is 13 residues. The V end lost 3 bases, the J end lost 7 bases, and 12 bases lay between the germline ends. The CDR3 DNA follows: TGTGCCAGCAGTTTCCGGCTTTCGGGTGGCTACACCTTC. It is translated as CASSFRLSGGYTF.

This clonotype was counted a few times. The chain combines TRBV6-2 or TRBV6-3 with TRBJ2-1; D gene ambiguous. Deletions cut 5 bases from V and 1 base from J, with 9 bases between. The CDR3 runs 14 residues. Germline V lookup: CDR1 MNHEY, CDR2 SVGEGT. CDR3 sequence (DNA): TGTGCCAGCAGTCAACAAAGGTCCTACAATGAGCAGTTCTTC. This encodes CASSQQRSYNEQFF.